The sequence of this T cell receptor (beta chain) was determined in a study of beta chain features in type 1 diabetes. Study-level findings and limits: Type 1 diabetes patients had TCRB CDR3s that were shorter (moderately but significantly so) in all four CD4+ subsets. PCR may have favored shorter templates equally in patients and controls. Sequencing of cDNA might inflate the share of cells that strongly express TCR.

The CDR3 sequence is 13 residues long. The V and J ends lost 2 bases and 7 bases, in that order; junction bases with no gene match: 2. Per germline, CDR1 MNHEY and CDR2 SVGAGI. One heparinised blood draw, averaging about 100 mL, came from each donor. This clone was picked up a small number of times. Its cognate antigen is unknown. The entirety of the isolated RNA underwent reverse transcription, so expressed TCRB transcripts were sequenced. Sequencing of naive, central memory and regulatory T cell samples gave an average of roughly 3.6 million reads. The assay was immunoSEQ multiplex PCR, and TCRdb's table has in-frame clones only and misses some. The sample consists of 600,000 or so clones, 11% to 15% of them appearing once.

The clonotype comes from a man aged 18 to 30 with type 1 diabetes. The sample taken for sequencing was naive CD4+ T cells from blood. The V call is TRBV6-5, the J call TRBJ2-1; 7 nucleotides agree with TRBD1. This chain's CDR3 is CASSYRRGNEQFF. The DNA for the CDR3 is TGTGCCAGCAGTTACCGCAGGGGGAATGAGCAGTTCTTC.